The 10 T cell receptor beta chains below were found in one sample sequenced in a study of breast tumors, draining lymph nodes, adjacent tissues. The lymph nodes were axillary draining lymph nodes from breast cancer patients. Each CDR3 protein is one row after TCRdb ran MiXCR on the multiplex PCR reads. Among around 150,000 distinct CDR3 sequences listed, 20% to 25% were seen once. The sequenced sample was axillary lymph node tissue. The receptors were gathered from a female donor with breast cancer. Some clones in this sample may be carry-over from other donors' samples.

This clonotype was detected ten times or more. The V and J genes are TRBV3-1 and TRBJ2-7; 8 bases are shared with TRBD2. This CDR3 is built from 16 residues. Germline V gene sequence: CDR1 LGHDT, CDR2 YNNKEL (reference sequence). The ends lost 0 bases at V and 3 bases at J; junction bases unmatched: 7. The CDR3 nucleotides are TGTGCCAGCAGCCAAGATGCCGCGGGAGGTTACTACGAGCAGTACTTC. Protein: CASSQDAAGGYYEQYF.

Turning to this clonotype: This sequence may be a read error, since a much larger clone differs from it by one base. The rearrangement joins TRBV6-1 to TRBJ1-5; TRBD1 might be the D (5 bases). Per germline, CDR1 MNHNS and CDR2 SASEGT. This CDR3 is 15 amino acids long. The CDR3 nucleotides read TGTGCCAGCAGATACTCCGGGACGGACAATCGGCCCCAGCATTTT. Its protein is CASRYSGTDNRPQHF.

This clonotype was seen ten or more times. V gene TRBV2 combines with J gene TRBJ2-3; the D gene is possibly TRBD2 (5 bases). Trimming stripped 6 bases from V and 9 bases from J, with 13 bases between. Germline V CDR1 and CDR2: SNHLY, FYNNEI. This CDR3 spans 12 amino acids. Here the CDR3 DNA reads TGTGCCAGCAGGCCGGACTGGGAGACGCAGTATTTT. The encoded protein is CASRPDWETQYF.

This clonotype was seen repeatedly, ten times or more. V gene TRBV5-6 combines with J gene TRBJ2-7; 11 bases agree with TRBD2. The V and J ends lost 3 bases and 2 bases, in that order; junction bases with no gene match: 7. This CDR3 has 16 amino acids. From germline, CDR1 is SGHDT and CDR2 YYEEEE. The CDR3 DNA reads TGTGCCAGCAGCTCCCCGGGTAGCGGGAGGGCCTACGAGCAGTACTTC. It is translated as CASSSPGSGRAYEQYF.

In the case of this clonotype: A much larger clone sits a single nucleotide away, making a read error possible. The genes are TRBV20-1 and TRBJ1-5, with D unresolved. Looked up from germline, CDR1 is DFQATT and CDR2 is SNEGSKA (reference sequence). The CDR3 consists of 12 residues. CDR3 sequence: CCARRGSGPQHF. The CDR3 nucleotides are TGCTGTGCTAGACGGGGAAGTGGGCCCCAGCATTTT.

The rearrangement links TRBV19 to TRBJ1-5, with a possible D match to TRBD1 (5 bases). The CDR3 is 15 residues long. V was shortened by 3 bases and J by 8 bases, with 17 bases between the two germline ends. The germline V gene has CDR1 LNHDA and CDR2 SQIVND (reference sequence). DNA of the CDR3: TGTGCCAGTAGTATTAGAGGACAAAGCTTCGAGCCCCAGCATTTT. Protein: CASSIRGQSFEPQHF.

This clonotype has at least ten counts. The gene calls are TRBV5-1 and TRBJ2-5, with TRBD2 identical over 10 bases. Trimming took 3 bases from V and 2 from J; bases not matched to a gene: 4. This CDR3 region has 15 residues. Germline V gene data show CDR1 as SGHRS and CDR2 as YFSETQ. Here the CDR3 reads CASSSLAGKQETQYF. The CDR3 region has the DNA TGCGCCAGCAGCTCACTAGCGGGGAAACAAGAGACCCAGTACTTC.

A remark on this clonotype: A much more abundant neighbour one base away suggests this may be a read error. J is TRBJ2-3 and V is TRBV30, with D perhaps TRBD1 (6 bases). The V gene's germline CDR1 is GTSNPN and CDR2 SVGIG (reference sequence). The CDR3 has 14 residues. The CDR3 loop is CGWSVGHSSDTQYF. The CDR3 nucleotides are TGTGGCTGGAGTGTGGGACATTCTTCAGATACGCAGTATTTT.

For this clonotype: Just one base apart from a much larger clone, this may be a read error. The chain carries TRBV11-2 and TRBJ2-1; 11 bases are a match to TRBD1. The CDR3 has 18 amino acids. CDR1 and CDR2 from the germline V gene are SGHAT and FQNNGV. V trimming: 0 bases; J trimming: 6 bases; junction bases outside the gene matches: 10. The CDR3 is CASSLDEVGTGGFNEQFF. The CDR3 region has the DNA TGTGCCAGCAGCTTAGACGAGGTCGGGACAGGGGGGTTCAATGAGCAGTTCTTC.

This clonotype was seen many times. CDR3 DNA sequence: TGTGCCAGCAGCTTAGCGGGGGGAGGCTACACCTTC. Translation gives CASSLAGGGYTF. The genes are TRBV7-2 and TRBJ1-2; TRBD1 is a possible D gene (5 bases). CDR1 is SGHTA, CDR2 FQGNSA, per germline. With 0 bases removed from V and 8 bases from J, the gap between germline ends came to 7 bases. This CDR3 has 12 residues.